This entry features one T cell receptor beta chain sequence. The source of the sample is a study of blood T cell repertoires in COVID-19. Across the whole study: There were acute and convalescent COVID-19 samples, and they came from the United States, Italy and Spain. The cDNA or gDNA used as material had been derived from T cells, B-cell-depleted T cells, or PBMCs.

The CDR3 consists of 16 residues. V gave up 3 bases and J gave up 8 bases; unmatched junction bases: 9. Germline CDR1 SGDLS, CDR2 YYNGEE. Authors' methods: Amplified reference gene primers provided the basis for estimating nucleated cell counts. Generated by immunoSEQ multiplex PCR, the TCRdb table keeps only in-frame clones and is missing some. From that table come the V and J calls and clone size; the DNA was used to work out D and trimming. The sample holds about 230,000 clones, more than 75% seen once. The material sequenced was peripheral blood. The V and J genes are TRBV9 and TRBJ1-4; 11 nucleotides line up with TRBD1. The origin of this receptor is a man aged 35 to 55 with acute or convalescent COVID-19. This CDR3 reads CASSAGTGGSGEKLFF. For the CDR3, the DNA is TGTGCCAGCAGCGCCGGGACAGGGGGATCAGGAGAAAAACTGTTTTTT.